Listed here is a single T cell receptor beta chain. Per the original data handling: Reference gene primer amplification in the assay estimated nucleated cell counts. Assay used: immunoSEQ multiplex PCR; TCRdb lists only in-frame clones, some missing. That table gives V, J and clone size, and the DNA gave D and trimming. Among 250,000 to 350,000 clones listed, more than 70% were seen once. The data originate from a study of blood T cell repertoires in COVID-19. The germline V gene has CDR1 SGHDT and CDR2 YYEEEE. V lost 4 bases, J lost 1 base, and 5 bases stayed unmatched. The CDR3 length is 15 residues.

The source of this sequence is a woman in her forties or fifties with acute or convalescent COVID-19. The sample comprised peripheral blood. This rearrangement joins TRBV5-6 to TRBJ2-1; 7 nucleotides line up with TRBD1. CDR3 loop: CASSPGTASYNEQFF. The CDR3 nucleotides are TGTGCCAGCAGCCCCGGGACAGCTTCCTACAATGAGCAGTTCTTC.